A selection of T cell receptor beta chains follows, all from one sample in a study of Graves' ophthalmopathy and Graves' hyperthyroidism. TCRdb processed the multiplex PCR reads anew with MiXCR; each CDR3 protein has one entry. In the table there are 650,000 to 900,000 distinct CDR3 sequences, around 40% of which are singletons. Input material: peripheral blood. The source is an adult man with Graves' ophthalmopathy. Each CDR3 is given with its conserved first and last residue. D genes are given only for firm matches. The size field is filled for only some rows; it gives once, few, many or a size class.

-	many	TRBJ2-7	13	TRBV7-9	TGTGCCAGCAGCTTAGGCAGGTCCTACGAGCAGTACTTC	CASSLGRSYEQYF
-	few	TRBJ1-6	14	TRBV7-3	TGTGCCAGCAGCTTAGGCGGGGCCCAGTCACCCCTCCACTTT	CASSLGGAQSPLHF
-	-	TRBJ2-2	14	TRBV7-9	TGTGCCAGCAGCCAAGGAGGACGGACCGGGGAGCTGTTTTTT	CASSQGGRTGELFF
-	-	TRBJ1-2	16	TRBV10-3	TGTGCCATCTGTGCCACCTCAGACCTCGTAGTCTATGGCTACACCTTC	CAICATSDLVVYGYTF
-	-	TRBJ2-5	13	TRBV2	TGTGCCAGCAGCTTGGGGCAGGATCAGCCCCAGTACTTC	CASSLGQDQPQYF
-	few	TRBJ1-3	16	TRBV7-6	TGTGCCAGCAGCGCCGTAATTCGCGAGGAAATAGACACCATATATTTT	CASSAVIREEIDTIYF
-	-	TRBJ2-7	14	TRBV20-1	TGCAGTGCTAGAGATCCTGAGCCGTTGGACGAGCAGTGCTTC	CSARDPEPLDEQCF
-	-	TRBJ2-7	13	TRBV20-1	TGCAGTGCTAGAGGAACCAGGGCCTACGAGCAGTACTTC	CSARGTRAYEQYF
-	-	TRBJ1-2	12	TRBV29-1	TGCAGCATTGACCAGGGGTACTATGGCTACACCTTC	CSIDQGYYGYTF
-	once	TRBJ2-5	11	TRBV30	TGTGCCTGGAGTGTTCAAGAGACCCAGTACTTC	CAWSVQETQYF
-	-	TRBJ1-1	14	TRBV20-1	TGCAGTGCTAGAGGGGGGCGCATGGGCACTGAAGCTTTCTTT	CSARGGRMGTEAFF
-	-	TRBJ1-2	12	TRBV20-1	TGCAGTGCTAGGTACAGGGACTATGGCTACACCTTC	CSARYRDYGYTF
TRBD1	-	TRBJ1-6	18	TRBV10-3	TGTGCCAGCAGTTACTCCTCGTGGTCGGGACAGGGAAGTTCACCCCTCCACTTT	CASSYSSWSGQGSSPLHF
-	many	TRBJ2-5	13	TRBV5-8	TGTGCCAGCAGCTTGACAGGGGAGGCGACCCAGTACTTC	CASSLTGEATQYF
-	-	TRBJ2-5	14	TRBV25-1	TGTGCCAGCAGCTTAGACGGGAGTGTGGAGACCCAGTACTTC	CASSLDGSVETQYF
-	few	TRBJ1-1	16	TRBV7-9	TGTGCCAGCAGCCCAGTCCTAAGTATTGTGCGGACTGAAGCTTTCTTT	CASSPVLSIVRTEAFF
-	-	TRBJ1-6	15	TRBV10-3	TGTGCCATAAGTGACAGGAGAGACTATAATTCACCCCTCCACTTT	CAISDRRDYNSPLHF
-	-	TRBJ1-5	15	TRBV11-3	TGTGCCAGCAGCTTAGATCCTCCAGCTACTCAGCCCCAGCATTTT	CASSLDPPATQPQHF
-	-	TRBJ2-7	14	TRBV15	TGTGCCACCAGCCTCCCCCCTCCAACCTACGAGCAGTACTTC	CATSLPPPTYEQYF
TRBD1	few	TRBJ2-6	18	TRBV2	TGTGCCAGCAGTTTAATAGCGGACAGGGAGTCTGGGGCCAACGTCCTGACTTTC	CASSLIADRESGANVLTF
-	-	TRBJ2-2	14	TRBV2	TGTGCCAGCAAACCTAAGGGGGGCTCCGGGGAGCTGTTTTTT	CASKPKGGSGELFF
-	-	TRBJ2-2	14	TRBV25-1	TGTGCCAGCAGGCAGACTAGTCCATCCGGGGAGCTGTTTTTT	CASRQTSPSGELFF
TRBD2	many	TRBJ2-5	13	TRBV7-3	TGTGCCAGCAGCTCCTGGGGGGGGGAGACCCAGTACTTC	CASSSWGGETQYF
-	few	TRBJ1-5	16	TRBV6-5	TGTGCCAGCAGTTACGGTGGAGGCTATAGCAATCAGCCCCAGCATTTT	CASSYGGGYSNQPQHF
TRBD1	-	TRBJ1-5	14	TRBV19	TGTGCCAGTAGTGAGGACAGGGGTCTGGGGCCCCAGCATTTT	CASSEDRGLGPQHF
TRBD1	-	TRBJ1-5	18	TRBV10-2	TGCGCCAGCAGCCGGACAGGGACAGGGGCGCGGGGCAATCAGCCCCAGCATTTT	CASSRTGTGARGNQPQHF
-	-	TRBJ2-2	13	TRBV7-9	TGTGCCAGCAGCCAAACTCCCACCGGGGAGCTGTTTTTT	CASSQTPTGELFF
-	many	TRBJ1-6	14	TRBV2	TGTGCCAGCAGTTCCGGGTCCCTTTCGGCACCCCTCCACTTT	CASSSGSLSAPLHF
TRBD1	many	TRBJ2-7	17	TRBV29-1	TGCAGCGTTGAGGCACTCGGGACCGGGACAGGGGGATACGAGCAGTACTTC	CSVEALGTGTGGYEQYF
TRBD1	many	TRBJ2-7	12	TRBV29-1	TGCAGCGTTGAATCGACAGGGAGTGAGCAGTACTTC	CSVESTGSEQYF
TRBD1	few	TRBJ1-1	14	TRBV11-2	TGTGCCAGCAGCTTAGGACAGGGAATCGCTGAAGCTTTCTTT	CASSLGQGIAEAFF
-	many	TRBJ1-5	15	TRBV10-3	TGTGCCATCAGTGAGCGGGCCCCTGGCAATCAGCCCCAGCATTTT	CAISERAPGNQPQHF
-	-	TRBJ2-7	15	TRBV9	TGTGCCAGCAGCGTAGAGGTCGGACGGAAGTACGAGCAGTACTTC	CASSVEVGRKYEQYF
-	few	TRBJ1-1	17	TRBV15	TGTGCCACCAGCAGAGGCCGCGGGGGTGTAGGGAACACTGAAGCTTTCTTT	CATSRGRGGVGNTEAFF
TRBD1	many	TRBJ2-5	14	TRBV2	TGTGCCAGCGCCGGGACAGGGGGCTTTGAGACCCAGTACTTC	CASAGTGGFETQYF
TRBD1	few	TRBJ2-7	16	TRBV2	TGTGCCAGCAGTGGGCCCCTGGGGGACAGGGGGTACGAGCAGTACTTC	CASSGPLGDRGYEQYF
-	few	TRBJ2-5	14	TRBV9	TGTGCCAGCAGCGTAGATCCGGTCCCAGAGACCCAGTACTTC	CASSVDPVPETQYF
TRBD1	-	TRBJ2-5	16	TRBV11-1	TGTGCCAGCAGCCCACTCTGGGACAGTTTCCAAGAGACCCAGTACTTC	CASSPLWDSFQETQYF
-	many	TRBJ1-4	14	TRBV9	TGTGCCAGCAGCACCAAGGACGGTAATGAAAAACTGTTTTTT	CASSTKDGNEKLFF
-	few	TRBJ1-2	14	TRBV20-1	TGCAGTGCTAGGCGACTCCCCGGCGACTATGGCTACACCTTC	CSARRLPGDYGYTF
TRBD1	many	TRBJ1-2	12	TRBV29-1	TGCAGCGTTGGACAGGGAGGGTATGGCTACACCTTC	CSVGQGGYGYTF
TRBD2	once	TRBJ2-7	15	TRBV10-3	TGTGCCATCCGAAGCCTAGCGGGACAGTCCTACGAGCAGTACTTC	CAIRSLAGQSYEQYF
-	many	TRBJ2-7	12	TRBV20-1	TGCAGTGCTAGAGACATAACTAGGCAGCAGTACTTC	CSARDITRQQYF
-	-	TRBJ2-2	15	TRBV24-1	TGTGCCACCAGTGATTTGGGCGAAGGCGGCGGGGAGCTGTTTTTT	CATSDLGEGGGELFF
TRBD2	many	TRBJ2-7	16	TRBV15	TGTGCCACCAGCAGAGATCGGGCTAGCGGTGCCTACGAGCAGTACTTC	CATSRDRASGAYEQYF
-	-	TRBJ2-6	14	TRBV2	TGTGCCAGCAGACAGACCACTGGGGCCAACGTCCTGACTTTC	CASRQTTGANVLTF
TRBD1	many	TRBJ1-1	15	TRBV19	TGTGCCAGTAGTATTGACAGGGGATTGGTCACTGAAGCTTTCTTT	CASSIDRGLVTEAFF
-	many	TRBJ2-6	15	TRBV29-1	TGCAGCGTTGTTCTAATGGGCTCCGGGGCCAACGTCCTGACTTTC	CSVVLMGSGANVLTF
-	-	TRBJ1-2	13	TRBV2	TGTGCCAGCGTTGACGGGGAAGGATATGGCTACACCTTC	CASVDGEGYGYTF
-	-	TRBJ2-5	13	TRBV2	TGTGCCAGCAGTGAAAACTCCCAAGAGACCCAGTACTTC	CASSENSQETQYF
-	many	TRBJ1-1	13	TRBV19	TGTGCCAGTAGTAAGAAGGAGGGCACTGAAGCTTTCTTT	CASSKKEGTEAFF
-	many	TRBJ1-5	14	TRBV5-6	TGTGCCAGCAGCTTAGGCGGGTACACTCAGCCCCAGCATTTT	CASSLGGYTQPQHF
-	once	TRBJ2-7	16	TRBV2	TGTGCCAGCAGTTCGCCGCCGGGGGAAAACTCCTACGAGCAGTACTTC	CASSSPPGENSYEQYF
-	many	TRBJ1-1	14	TRBV10-2	TGCGCCAGCAGTGAGTCTACTGTCCGGACTGAAGCTTTCTTT	CASSESTVRTEAFF
TRBD1	many	TRBJ1-6	14	TRBV29-1	TGCAGCGTTGAATCGGGGACAGGGAATTCACCCCTCCACTTT	CSVESGTGNSPLHF